The 21 T cell receptor beta chains given below trace back to one sample, sequenced in a study of T cell responses to AZD1222 COVID-19 vaccine. Using immunoSEQ multiplex PCR, the repertoire was profiled, and TCRdb retains in-frame clones only, with some absent. The repertoire holds 100,000 to 150,000 clones, with 80% to 95% as singletons. The sample consisted of peripheral blood, taken on day 0 of MenACWY control vaccination. The source is an adult in good health.

The chain carries TRBV12-3 or TRBV12-4 and TRBJ2-1, with TRBD2 as a possible D gene (5 bases). This CDR3 comprises 12 residues. The V end was cut by 1 base, the J end by 8 bases, with 6 bases between. In DNA form, the CDR3 reads TGTGCCAGCAGTTTAGTAGCGCATGAGCAGTTCTTC. Translation gives CASSLVAHEQFF.

The chain has TRBV28 and TRBJ1-1; D is unresolved. Deletions cut 2 bases from V and 1 base from J, with 11 bases between. Germline V gene sequence: CDR1 MDHEN, CDR2 SYDVKM. The CDR3 runs 15 residues. The CDR3 reads CASSLDGDANTEAFF. CDR3 in DNA: TGTGCCAGCAGTTTAGATGGGGATGCGAACACTGAAGCTTTCTTT.

V gene TRBV5-5 combines with J gene TRBJ2-7; 11 bases line up with TRBD1. Looked up from germline, CDR1 is SGHKS and CDR2 is YYEKEE (reference sequence). J lost 3 bases, V lost 3 bases, and 5 bases had no gene match. The CDR3 length is 15 residues. The CDR3 bases are TGTGCCAGCAGCTGGTGGGACAGGGGGTTCTACGAGCAGTACGTC. It yields the protein CASSWWDRGFYEQYV.

The V and J genes are TRBV28 and TRBJ1-2, with 9 bases matching TRBD1. Germline V gene lookup returns CDR1 MDHEN and CDR2 SYDVKM. V trimming: 10 bases; J trimming: 6 bases; junction bases outside the gene matches: 15. The CDR3 runs to 15 residues. The CDR3 region has the DNA TGTGCCAACCAGATGTCGGGGACAGGGAATGATGGCTACACCTTC. Its protein is CANQMSGTGNDGYTF.

The chain employs TRBV2 and TRBJ2-7; the D is unclear. CDR1 and CDR2 (germline): SNHLY, FYNNEI. Trimming shortened V by 6 bases and J by 2 bases, and 5 bases separated the two germline ends. The CDR3 loop spans 11 amino acids. In nucleotides, the CDR3 is TGTGCCAGCAGCCTGACCTACGAGCAGTACGTC. It is translated as CASSLTYEQYV.

The gene calls are TRBV5-1 and TRBJ2-3; no clear D gene. Germline V lookup: CDR1 SGHRS, CDR2 YFSETQ. V was cut by 0 bases and J by 4 bases, with 9 bases left in between. The CDR3 has 14 amino acids. The CDR3 spells CASSLAKQSDTQYF. DNA of the CDR3: TGCGCCAGCAGCTTGGCGAAACAGTCAGATACGCAGTATTTT.

This clone was picked up a small number of times. The chain links TRBV19 to TRBJ2-5; the match to TRBD2 covers 11 bases. Losses at the gene ends were 5 bases for V and 1 base for J; bases not matched to a gene: 6. Germline V gene sequence: CDR1 LNHDA, CDR2 SQIVND (reference sequence). This CDR3 has 16 amino acids. CDR3: CASSPRLAGTQETQYF. The CDR3 region has the DNA TGTGCCAGTAGTCCAAGACTAGCGGGAACCCAAGAGACCCAGTACTTC. Together with reference TRBV19 and TRBJ2-5, the CDR3 gives the full variable domain: DGGITQSPKYLFRKEGQNVTLSCEQNLNHDAMYWYRQDPGQGLRLIYYSQIVNDFQKGDIAEGYSVSREKKESFPLTVTSAQKNPTAFYLCASSPRLAGTQETQYFGPGTRLLVL.

The chain joins TRBV11-3 to TRBJ2-1; TRBD2 matches at 8 bases. The germline gives CDR1 SGHNT, CDR2 YENEEA. J gave up 9 bases and V 1 base, and 5 bases lay outside the gene matches. CDR3 size: 14 residues. In nucleotides, the CDR3 is TGTGCCAGCAGCTTAGGTGCTAGCGGGTCTGAGCAGTTCTTC. It translates to CASSLGASGSEQFF.

The V and J genes are TRBV5-6 and TRBJ1-2; maybe TRBD1 (6 bases). The V gene's germline CDR1 is SGHDT and CDR2 YYEEEE. The CDR3 sequence is 15 residues long. V shed 0 bases and J shed 3 bases, with 12 bases lying between them. The CDR3, as DNA: TGTGCCAGCAGCTTGGGTTCACAGGGAGACTATGGCTACACCTTC. As protein: CASSLGSQGDYGYTF. The complete variable domain, with remaining parts taken from reference TRBV5-6 and TRBJ1-2, reads DAGVTQSPTHLIKTRGQQVTLRCSPKSGHDTVSWYQQALGQGPQFIFQYYEEEERQRGNFPDRFSGHQFPNYSSELNVNALLLGDSALYLCASSLGSQGDYGYTFGSGTRLTVV.

CDR3 region: CATSDPPELAGGYNEQFF. In nucleotides, the CDR3 is TGTGCCACCAGTGACCCCCCTGAACTAGCGGGAGGGTACAATGAGCAGTTCTTC. This sequence joins TRBV24-1 and TRBJ2-1; 13 nucleotides match TRBD2. Germline values: CDR1 KGHDR, CDR2 SFDVKD. Losses at the gene ends were 4 bases for V and 4 bases for J; bases not matched to a gene: 9. The CDR3 spans 18 residues.

This chain links TRBV24-1 with TRBJ2-1, with D unresolved. Germline V CDR1 and CDR2: KGHDR, SFDVKD. The CDR3 covers 15 residues. V dropped 2 bases and J dropped 2 bases, with 9 bases sitting between them. This CDR3 is CATSDSTVTYNEQFF. CDR3 bases: TGTGCCACCAGTGATTCGACCGTCACCTACAATGAGCAGTTCTTC.

V and J are TRBV7-9 and TRBJ2-7; D is perhaps TRBD1 (6 bases). The CDR3 has 15 residues. The V and J ends lost 5 bases and 5 bases respectively, with 19 bases between them. Germline V lookup: CDR1 SEHNR, CDR2 FQNEAQ (reference sequence). CDR3 residues: CASSPGAGSGNEQYF. For the CDR3, the DNA is TGTGCCAGCAGCCCAGGGGCGGGTTCGGGAAACGAGCAGTACTTC.

This clone appeared a single time. The chain links TRBV5-1 to TRBJ1-4; no clear D gene. Germline CDR1 and CDR2: SGHRS and YFSETQ. This CDR3 is built from 15 residues. V shed 1 base and J shed 7 bases, with 14 bases lying between them. The CDR3 loop reads CASSLSPGVGEKLFF. Written as DNA, the CDR3 is TGCGCCAGCAGCTTGTCCCCCGGGGTTGGTGAAAAACTGTTTTTT. Drawing the rest from reference TRBV5-1 and TRBJ1-4, the complete variable domain is KAGVTQTPRYLIKTRGQQVTLSCSPISGHRSVSWYQQTPGQGLQFLFEYFSETQRNKGNFPGRFSGRQFSNSRSEMNVSTLELGDSALYLCASSLSPGVGEKLFFGSGTQLSVL.

J is TRBJ1-2 and V is TRBV6-4; D is unresolved. The germline CDR1 and CDR2 sequences are MRHNA and SNTAGT. V was shortened by 6 bases and J by 0 bases, with 11 bases between the two germline ends. The CDR3 is 14 amino acids. The CDR3 spells CASREAGPNYGYTF. CDR3 DNA: TGTGCCAGCAGAGAAGCAGGCCCTAACTATGGCTACACCTTC.

The sample holds one count of this clone. The chain couples TRBV28 to TRBJ2-2, with D unresolved. CDR1 and CDR2 (germline): MDHEN, SYDVKM. The germline V and J ends were trimmed by 6 bases and 1 base, with 12 bases remaining between them. This CDR3 comprises 15 residues. The CDR3 region has the DNA TGTGCCAGCAGCCTCTGGACGGAGAACACCGGGGAGCTGTTTTTT. The encoded protein is CASSLWTENTGELFF.

This chain connects TRBV28 to TRBJ2-1; TRBD1 agrees at 8 bases. The CDR3 consists of 14 residues. The V gene's germline CDR1 is MDHEN and CDR2 SYDVKM. The V and J ends lost 6 bases and 8 bases, in that order; junction bases with no gene match: 9. The CDR3 sequence: CASSRDRGFDEQFF. Here the CDR3 DNA reads TGTGCCAGCAGCCGAGACAGGGGCTTCGATGAGCAGTTCTTC.

This chain joins TRBV19 and TRBJ1-5; D gene uncertain. This CDR3 has 14 residues. CDR1 LNHDA and CDR2 SQIVND come from the germline V gene (reference sequence). Trimming took off 5 bases at V and 3 bases at J, with 11 bases between the two ends. CDR3 amino acids: CASSHNGANQPQHF. The CDR3 nucleotides read TGTGCCAGTAGTCACAACGGCGCCAATCAGCCCCAGCATTTT.

The chain joins TRBV27 to TRBJ1-6; D not certain. This CDR3 is built from 16 residues. Germline assignment: CDR1 MNHEY and CDR2 SMNVEV (reference sequence). V dropped 4 bases and J dropped 0 bases, with 10 bases sitting between them. This CDR3 reads CASSYVPSSYNSPLHF. Here the CDR3 DNA reads TGTGCCAGCAGTTACGTACCGAGCTCCTATAATTCACCCCTCCACTTT.

This clone was picked up a small number of times. The chain is built from TRBV4-1 and TRBJ1-5; TRBD1 matches 8 bases. Trimming cost V 8 bases and J 4 bases; bases outside gene matches: 4. This CDR3 is built from 13 residues. The V gene's germline CDR1 is MGHRA and CDR2 YSYEKL. The chain's CDR3 is CASGGQGNQPQHF. The CDR3 nucleotides are TGCGCCAGCGGCGGACAGGGAAATCAGCCCCAGCATTTT.

This chain uses TRBV4-3 with TRBJ2-1; D perhaps matches TRBD1 (6 bases). V was cut by 2 bases and J by 9 bases, with 14 bases left in between. Germline loops: CDR1 LGHNA, CDR2 YSLEER. This CDR3 contains 14 residues. CDR3 in amino acids: CASSQNRQVGEQFF. Written as DNA, the CDR3 is TGCGCCAGCAGCCAAAACCGACAGGTTGGTGAGCAGTTCTTC.

J is TRBJ2-5 and V is TRBV11-2; 7 bases agree with TRBD1. The germline gives CDR1 SGHAT, CDR2 FQNNGV. There are 16 residues in the CDR3. V shed 1 base and J 2 bases; nucleotides not matched to a gene: 7. The DNA of the CDR3 is TGTGCCAGCAGCTTAGTGGGCAGGGGGTTTCAAGAGACCCAGTACTTC. It specifies CASSLVGRGFQETQYF. The full variable domain, in which reference TRBV11-2 and TRBJ2-5 provide the parts outside the CDR3, is EAGVAQSPRYKIIEKRQSVAFWCNPISGHATLYWYQQILGQGPKLLIQFQNNGVVDDSQLPKDRFSAERLKGVDSTLKIQPAKLEDSAVYLCASSLVGRGFQETQYFGPGTRLLVL.